The present T cell receptor beta chain was sequenced within a study of patients and donors after allogeneic stem cell transplantation. Germline V CDR1 and CDR2: MNHEY, SMNVEV (reference sequence). CDR3 length: 15 amino acids. Trimming took 5 bases from V and 6 from J; bases not matched to a gene: 7. TCRdb re-called the RT-PCR reads through MiXCR, storing one row per CDR3 protein. Among about 160,000 distinct CDR3 sequences listed, about two fifths were seen once. The source material was blood, either unsorted or a sorted T cell fraction (not recorded which). The J gene is TRBJ1-6, the V gene TRBV27, with 7 nucleotides matching TRBD1. The origin of this receptor is a human donor who was either an allogeneic HSCT recipient or a stem cell or donor lymphocyte infusion donor (not recorded which). It is not recorded whose cells these are; they may come from a transplant donor. The CDR3 reads CASSAAGTVNSPLHF. The CDR3 DNA follows: TGTGCCAGCAGTGCTGCCGGGACAGTTAATTCACCCCTCCACTTT.